This TCR beta chain was sequenced for a study of blood T cell repertoires in COVID-19. About the research overall: Researchers got acute and convalescent COVID-19 samples from the United States, Italy and Spain.

In the authors' methods: Counts of nucleated cells, estimated from reference gene primer amplification, were obtained. Profiling relied on immunoSEQ multiplex PCR, and the TCRdb table lists in-frame clones only, not all of them. Clone size and V and J calls were adopted from that table, with D and trimming inferred from the DNA. The sample has about 400,000 clones, about 86% seen once; the top ten hold around 9.3%. V was shortened by 3 bases and J by 5 bases, with 11 bases between the two germline ends. CDR3 length equals 14 residues. The V gene's germline CDR1 is MGHRA and CDR2 YSYEKL. The source of this sequence is a woman aged 45-59 years who had recovered from COVID-19. The sample consisted of PBMCs or T cells enriched from blood (not recorded which). This chain connects TRBV4-1 to TRBJ1-5, with a tentative D call TRBD1 (5 bases). CDR3 in amino acids: CASSQGWGDQPQHF. For the CDR3, the DNA is TGCGCCAGCAGCCAGGGGTGGGGCGATCAGCCCCAGCATTTT.